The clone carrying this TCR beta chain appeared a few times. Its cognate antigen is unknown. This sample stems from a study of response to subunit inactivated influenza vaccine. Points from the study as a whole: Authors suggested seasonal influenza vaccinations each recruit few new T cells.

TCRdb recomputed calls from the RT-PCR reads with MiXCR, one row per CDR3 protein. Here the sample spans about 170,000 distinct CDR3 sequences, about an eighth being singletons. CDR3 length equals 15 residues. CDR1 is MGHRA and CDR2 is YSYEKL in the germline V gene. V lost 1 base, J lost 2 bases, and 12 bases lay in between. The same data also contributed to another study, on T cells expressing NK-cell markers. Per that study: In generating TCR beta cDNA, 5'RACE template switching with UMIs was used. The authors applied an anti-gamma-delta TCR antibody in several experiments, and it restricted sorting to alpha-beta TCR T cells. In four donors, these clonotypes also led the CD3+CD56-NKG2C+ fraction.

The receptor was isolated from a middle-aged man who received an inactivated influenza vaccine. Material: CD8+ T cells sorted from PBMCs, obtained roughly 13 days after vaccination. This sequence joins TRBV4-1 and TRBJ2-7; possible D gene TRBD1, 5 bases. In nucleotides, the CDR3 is TGCGCCAGCAGCCAAGGACAGCTTAACCCCTACGAGCAGTACTTC. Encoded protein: CASSQGQLNPYEQYF.